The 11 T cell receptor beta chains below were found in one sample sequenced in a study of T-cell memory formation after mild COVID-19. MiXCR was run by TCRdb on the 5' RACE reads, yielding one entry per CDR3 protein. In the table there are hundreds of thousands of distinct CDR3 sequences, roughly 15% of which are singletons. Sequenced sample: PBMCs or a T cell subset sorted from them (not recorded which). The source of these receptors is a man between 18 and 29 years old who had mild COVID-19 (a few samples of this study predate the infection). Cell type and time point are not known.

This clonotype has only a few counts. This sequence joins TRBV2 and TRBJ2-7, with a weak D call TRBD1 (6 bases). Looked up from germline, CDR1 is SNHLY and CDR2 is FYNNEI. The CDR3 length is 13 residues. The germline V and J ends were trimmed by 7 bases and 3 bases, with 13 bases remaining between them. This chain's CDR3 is CASTGAQLYEQYF. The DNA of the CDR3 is TGTGCCAGCACAGGGGCACAACTCTACGAGCAGTACTTC.

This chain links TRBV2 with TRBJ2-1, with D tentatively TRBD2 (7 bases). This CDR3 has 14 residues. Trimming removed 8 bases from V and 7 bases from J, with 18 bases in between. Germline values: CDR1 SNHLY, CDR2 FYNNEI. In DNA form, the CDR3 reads TGTGCCAGCGGCGGGGGCGCCGTCGGGAATGAGCAGTTCTTC. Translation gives CASGGGAVGNEQFF. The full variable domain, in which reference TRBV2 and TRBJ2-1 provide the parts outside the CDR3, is EPEVTQTPSHQVTQMGQEVILRCVPISNHLYFYWYRQILGQKVEFLVSFYNNEISEKSEIFDDQFSVERPDGSNFTLKIRSTKLEDSAMYFCASGGGAVGNEQFFGPGTRLTVL.

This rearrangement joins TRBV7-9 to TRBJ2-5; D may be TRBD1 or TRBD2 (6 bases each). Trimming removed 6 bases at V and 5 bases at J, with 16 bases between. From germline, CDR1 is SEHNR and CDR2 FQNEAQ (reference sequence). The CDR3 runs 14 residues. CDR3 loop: CASSPLGGIETQYF. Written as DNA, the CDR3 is TGTGCCAGCAGTCCACTAGGGGGGATCGAGACCCAGTACTTC. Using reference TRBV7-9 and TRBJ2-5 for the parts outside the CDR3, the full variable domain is DTGVSQNPRHKITKRGQNVTFRCDPISEHNRLYWYRQTLGQGPEFLTYFQNEAQLEKSRLLSDRFSAERPKGSFSTLEIQRTEQGDSAMYLCASSPLGGIETQYFGPGTRLLVL.

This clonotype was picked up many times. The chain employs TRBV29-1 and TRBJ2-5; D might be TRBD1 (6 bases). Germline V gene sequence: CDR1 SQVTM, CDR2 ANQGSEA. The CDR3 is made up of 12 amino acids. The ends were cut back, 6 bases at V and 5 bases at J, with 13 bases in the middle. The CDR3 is CSVGHGGETQYF. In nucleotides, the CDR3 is TGCAGCGTGGGACACGGTGGCGAGACCCAGTACTTC.

The DNA of the CDR3 is TGTGCCAGCAGCCGATCCTCCGGACTAGCGGCCTCCTACAATGAGCAGTTCTTC. This sequence encodes CASSRSSGLAASYNEQFF. The genes are TRBV7-8 and TRBJ2-1; TRBD2 matches 10 bases. The germline CDR1 and CDR2 sequences are SGHVS and FQNEAQ. Trimming cost V 5 bases and J 0 bases; bases outside gene matches: 10. CDR3 length: 18 residues.

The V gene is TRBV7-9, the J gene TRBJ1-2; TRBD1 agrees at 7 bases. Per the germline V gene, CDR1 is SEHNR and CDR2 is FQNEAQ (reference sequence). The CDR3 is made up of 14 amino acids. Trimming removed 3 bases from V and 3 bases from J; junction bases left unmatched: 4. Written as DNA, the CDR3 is TGTGCCAGCAGCTTGCGACAGGGAGACTATGGCTACACCTTC. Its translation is CASSLRQGDYGYTF.

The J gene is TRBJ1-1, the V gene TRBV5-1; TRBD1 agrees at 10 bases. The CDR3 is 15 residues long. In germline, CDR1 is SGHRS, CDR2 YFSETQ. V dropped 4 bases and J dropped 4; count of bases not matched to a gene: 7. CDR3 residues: CASSQTGGAVTEAFF. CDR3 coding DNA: TGCGCCAGCAGCCAGACAGGGGGCGCGGTCACTGAAGCTTTCTTT.

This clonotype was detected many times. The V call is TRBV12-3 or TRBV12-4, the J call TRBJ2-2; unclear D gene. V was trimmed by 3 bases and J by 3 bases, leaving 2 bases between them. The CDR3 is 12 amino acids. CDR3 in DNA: TGTGCCAGCAGTTTCTACACCGGGGAGCTGTTTTTT. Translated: CASSFYTGELFF.

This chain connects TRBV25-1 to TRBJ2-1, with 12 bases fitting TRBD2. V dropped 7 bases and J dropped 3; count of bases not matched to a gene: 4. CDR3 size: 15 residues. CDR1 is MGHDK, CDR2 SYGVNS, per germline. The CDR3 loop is CASTSLAGGYNEQFF. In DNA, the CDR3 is TGTGCCAGCACCTCACTAGCGGGGGGCTACAATGAGCAGTTCTTC.

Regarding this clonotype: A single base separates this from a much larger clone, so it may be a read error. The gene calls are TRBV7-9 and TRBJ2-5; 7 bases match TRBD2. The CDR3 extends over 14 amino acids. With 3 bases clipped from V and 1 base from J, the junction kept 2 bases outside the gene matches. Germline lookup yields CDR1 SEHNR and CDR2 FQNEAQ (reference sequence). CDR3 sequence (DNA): TGTGCCAGCAGCTTGGCTAGCGGCCAAGAGACCCAGTACTTC. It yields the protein CASSLASGQETQYF.

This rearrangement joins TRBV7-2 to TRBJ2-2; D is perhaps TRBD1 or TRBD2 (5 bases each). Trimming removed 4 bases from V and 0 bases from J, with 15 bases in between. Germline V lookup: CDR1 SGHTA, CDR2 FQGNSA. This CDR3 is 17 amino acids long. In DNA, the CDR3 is TGTGCCAGCAGCTCTATGTCGGGGCGACCGAACACCGGGGAGCTGTTTTTT. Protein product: CASSSMSGRPNTGELFF.